This TCR beta chain was found in a study of shared clonotypes between healthy human individuals. J gave up 2 bases and V 7 bases, and 12 bases lay outside the gene matches. Looked up from germline, CDR1 is LNHDA and CDR2 is SQIVND (reference sequence). The CDR3 is 17 amino acids. CD8 cells regarded as naive lacked CD45RO, were positively chosen for CCR7, and omitted terminally differentiated effector memory CD45RA+ cells. Some clones are missing from TCRdb's copy, which holds only in-frame ones; the method was immunoSEQ multiplex PCR. The repertoire holds some 2,000,000 clones, with just under 95% as singletons.

The sample was naive CD8+ T cells sorted from blood. This chain joins TRBV19 and TRBJ2-1, with 9 bases fitting TRBD2. This clonotype originated in a man aged 18 to 29 in good health. DNA of the CDR3: TGTGCCAGTACTAGGAGGGGTCTAGCGGGGCCCTACAATGAGCAGTTCTTC. Its protein is CASTRRGLAGPYNEQFF.